This is a list of T cell receptor beta chains from one sample in a study of blood T cell repertoires in COVID-19. Here immunoSEQ multiplex PCR was the method, and the copy in TCRdb shows in-frame clones only, minus some. Counted here are 200,000 to 250,000 clones, about nine tenths occurring once; the ten biggest clones make up roughly 6%. Input material: peripheral blood. These receptors all come from a man between 60 and 75 years old who had recovered from COVID-19. Each CDR3 is given with its conserved first and last residue. The D gene is left open where the match is weak. Not every row has a clone size; where given, it reads once, few, many or a size class.

TRBD1	18	TRBJ2-2	NA	TRBV10-3	TGTGCCATCCAGGGGGCAGGGGGTATCCCCCCGAACACCGGGGAGCTGTTTTTT	CAIQGAGGIPPNTGELFF
TRBD1	16	TRBJ2-6	NA	TRBV5-1	TGCGCCAGCAGCTTGGCCGGGACAGCTGGGGCCAACGTCCTGACTTTC	CASSLAGTAGANVLTF
NA	12	TRBJ2-3	NA	TRBV6-2/TRBV6-3	TGTGCCAGCAGTCCCCCTCCAGGGTCGCAGTATTTT	CASSPPPGSQYF
TRBD2	15	TRBJ2-1	NA	TRBV5-4	TGTGCCAGCAGCTTGGCTCGCGGGAGGTACAATGAGCAGTTCTTC	CASSLARGRYNEQFF
TRBD1	16	TRBJ2-3	NA	TRBV15	TGTGCCACCAGCGCCTGGACAGGGTCCCTCGCAGATACGCAGTATTTT	CATSAWTGSLADTQYF
TRBD1	14	TRBJ1-2	few	TRBV10-3	TGTGCCATCAGTGCCCTCGGGACAGCGGACGGCTACACCTTC	CAISALGTADGYTF
TRBD2	18	TRBJ2-7	NA	TRBV27	TGTGCCAGCAGTTTATACGGGGGGGGGCTAGCGACCTCCTACGAGCAGTACTTC	CASSLYGGGLATSYEQYF
TRBD1	13	TRBJ1-2	NA	TRBV12-3/TRBV12-4	TGTGCCAGCAGTTACAGGGGCTCGTATGGCTACACCTTC	CASSYRGSYGYTF
NA	14	TRBJ1-1	NA	TRBV7-9	TGTGCCAGCAGCTTATCTGGGACAACCGGAGTGGCTTTCTTT	CASSLSGTTGVAFF
NA	15	TRBJ2-2	once	TRBV18	TGTGCCAGCTCTGACTCCCTCCTTTGGACCGGGGAGCTGTTTTTT	CASSDSLLWTGELFF
TRBD1	14	TRBJ1-5	once	TRBV7-8	TGTGCCAGCAGCCTGGACAGGGTATTGCAGCCCCAGCATTTT	CASSLDRVLQPQHF
TRBD2	15	TRBJ2-5	NA	TRBV6-5	TGTGCCAGCAGTTCTACTAGCGGGGGAAAAGAGACCCAGTACTTC	CASSSTSGGKETQYF
NA	14	TRBJ1-2	NA	TRBV4-1	TGCGCCAGCAGCCAAGGCAGGGCTAACTATGGCTACACCTTC	CASSQGRANYGYTF
NA	13	TRBJ1-2	NA	TRBV7-9	TGTGCCAGCAGCTTATTATCGGTTTATGGCTACACCTTC	CASSLLSVYGYTF
NA	16	TRBJ2-6	NA	TRBV7-3	TGTGCCAGCAGGCCACCGCCAGGATCTGGGGCCAACGTCCTGACTTTC	CASRPPPGSGANVLTF
TRBD1	16	TRBJ2-1	NA	TRBV12-5	TGTGCTAGTGGTCAACAACAGGGGTTTTACTACAATGAGCAGTTCTTC	CASGQQQGFYYNEQFF
TRBD1	14	TRBJ2-7	NA	TRBV5-1	TGCGCCAGCAGACCGGGACAGACTATCTACGAGCAGTACTTC	CASRPGQTIYEQYF
NA	14	TRBJ1-2	NA	TRBV7-2	TGTGCCAGCAGCTCCAAGCGGTCAAACTATGGCTACACCTTC	CASSSKRSNYGYTF
NA	10	TRBJ1-1	NA	TRBV20-1	TGCAGTCCAGGTGGGCCTGAAGCTTTCTTT	CSPGGPEAFF
NA	16	TRBJ2-2	NA	TRBV5-4	TGTGCCAGCAGCTTGGGTGGCGGTAACCCTATCGGGGAGCTGTTTTTT	CASSLGGGNPIGELFF
TRBD2	16	TRBJ2-2	NA	TRBV5-4	TGTGCCAGCAGCTTTCTGGCGGGGGGGCTCACCGGGGAGCTGTTTTTT	CASSFLAGGLTGELFF
NA	11	TRBJ2-7	NA	TRBV20-1	TGCAGTGCCAACGCGCAGGGGAAGCAGTACTTC	CSANAQGKQYF
NA	17	TRBJ1-4	NA	TRBV3-1/TRBV3-2	TGTGCCAGCAGCCAAGATCTGGGTCGCAGGGGAGGGGAAAAACTGTTTTTT	CASSQDLGRRGGEKLFF
NA	19	TRBJ2-1	NA	TRBV7-2	TGTGCCAGCAGCTTAGCCCCTCCCTTGACAGGCAGCTCCTACAATGAGCAGTTCTTC	CASSLAPPLTGSSYNEQFF
NA	14	TRBJ2-7	NA	TRBV9	TGTGCCAGCAGCGTAGGGGGCAGCTCCTACGAGCAGTACTTC	CASSVGGSSYEQYF